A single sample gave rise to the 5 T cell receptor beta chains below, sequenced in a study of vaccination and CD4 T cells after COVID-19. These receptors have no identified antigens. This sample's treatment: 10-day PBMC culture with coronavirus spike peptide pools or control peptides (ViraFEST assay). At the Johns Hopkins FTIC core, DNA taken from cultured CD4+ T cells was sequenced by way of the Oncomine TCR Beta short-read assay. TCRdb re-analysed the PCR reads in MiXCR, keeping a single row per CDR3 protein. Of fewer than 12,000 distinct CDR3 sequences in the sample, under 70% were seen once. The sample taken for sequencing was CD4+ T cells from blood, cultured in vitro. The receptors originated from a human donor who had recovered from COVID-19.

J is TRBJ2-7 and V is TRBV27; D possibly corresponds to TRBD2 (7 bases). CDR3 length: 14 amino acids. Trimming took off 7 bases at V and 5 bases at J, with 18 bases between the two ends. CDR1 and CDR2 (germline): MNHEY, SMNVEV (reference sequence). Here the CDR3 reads CASTHGGRFHEQYF. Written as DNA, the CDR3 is TGTGCCAGCACCCACGGGGGGCGCTTCCACGAGCAGTACTTC.

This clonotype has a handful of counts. CDR3 DNA: TGTGCCAGCACCAAGGAGACTAGCGGGGGTAGCTCCTACAATGAGCAGTTCTTC. Protein: CASTKETSGGSSYNEQFF. The V call is TRBV6-1, the J call TRBJ2-1, with TRBD2 identical over 12 bases. Losses at the gene ends were 7 bases for V and 0 bases for J; bases not matched to a gene: 10. CDR1 and CDR2 from the germline V gene are MNHNS and SASEGT. The CDR3 is made up of 18 amino acids.

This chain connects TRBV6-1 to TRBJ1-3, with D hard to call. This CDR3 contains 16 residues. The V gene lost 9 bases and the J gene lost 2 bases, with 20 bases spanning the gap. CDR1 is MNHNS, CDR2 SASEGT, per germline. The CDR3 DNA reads TGTGCCAGTAGCTATAGCCCGGGAGTTCCTGGAAACACCATATATTTT. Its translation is CASSYSPGVPGNTIYF.

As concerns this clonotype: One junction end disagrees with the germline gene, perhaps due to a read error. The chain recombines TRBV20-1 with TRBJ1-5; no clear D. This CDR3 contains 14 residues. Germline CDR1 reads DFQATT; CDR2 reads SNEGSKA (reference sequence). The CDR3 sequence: CNAREGAGNQPQHF. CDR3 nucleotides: TGCAATGCTAGGGAAGGAGCAGGTAATCAGCCCCAGCATTTT.

As DNA, the CDR3 is TGTGCCAGTAGTAACCAGGGCCTTAACTATGGCTACACCTTC. It codes for CASSNQGLNYGYTF. The chain employs TRBV19 and TRBJ1-2; D may be TRBD1 (5 bases). V lost 4 bases, J lost 1 base, and 10 bases lay in between. The CDR3 contains 14 residues. The germline gives CDR1 LNHDA, CDR2 SQIVND (reference sequence).